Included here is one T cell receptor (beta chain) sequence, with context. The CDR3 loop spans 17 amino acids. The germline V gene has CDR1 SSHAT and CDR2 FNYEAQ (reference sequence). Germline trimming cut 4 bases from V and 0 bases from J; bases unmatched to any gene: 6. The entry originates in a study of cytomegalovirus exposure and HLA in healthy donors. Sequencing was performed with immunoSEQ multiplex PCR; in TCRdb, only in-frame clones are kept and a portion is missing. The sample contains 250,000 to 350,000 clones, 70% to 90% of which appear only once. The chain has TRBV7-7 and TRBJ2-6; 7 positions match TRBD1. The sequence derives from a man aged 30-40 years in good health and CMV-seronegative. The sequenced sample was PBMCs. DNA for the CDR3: TGTGCCAGCAGCTCCTACCGACAGGGCTCTGGGGCCAACGTCCTGACTTTC. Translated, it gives CASSSYRQGSGANVLTF.